A selection of T cell receptor beta chains follows, all from one sample in a study of CD8 T cells in ankylosing spondylitis. MiXCR, run by TCRdb on the 5' RACE reads, gives a single entry per CDR3 protein. This sample has about 8,800 distinct CDR3 sequences, with 6% found just once. Sequencing was performed on blood, either unsorted or a sorted T cell fraction (not recorded which). All receptors come from a female donor with ankylosing spondylitis or in good health (not recorded which). Both conserved end residues are part of each CDR3. D genes are given only for firm matches. Clone size is given as once, few, many, or a class for an expanded clone.

v_gene	d_gene	abundance	j_gene	CDR3aa	CDR3nt
TRBV9	TRBD2	many	TRBJ2-1	CASSVRGGHEQFF	TGTGCCAGCAGCGTTCGGGGGGGCCATGAGCAGTTCTTC
TRBV9	NA	many	TRBJ1-6	CASSPEVGGGGNSPLHF	TGTGCCAGCAGCCCTGAGGTAGGGGGGGGAGGCAATTCACCCCTCCACTTT
TRBV9	NA	medium-sized	TRBJ2-7	CASSVGAGRTYEQYF	TGTGCCAGCAGCGTAGGTGCAGGGCGGACCTACGAGCAGTACTTC
TRBV9	TRBD2	many	TRBJ2-1	CASSVGGRLADNEQFF	TGTGCCAGCAGCGTGGGGGGGAGACTAGCGGACAATGAGCAGTTCTTC
TRBV9	NA	few	TRBJ2-1	CASSAPGQGTYNEQFF	TGTGCCAGCAGCGCTCCGGGACAAGGGACCTACAATGAGCAGTTCTTC
TRBV9	NA	many	TRBJ2-3	CASSAPRTDTQYF	TGTGCCAGCAGCGCCCCCCGAACAGATACGCAGTATTTT
TRBV9	NA	many	TRBJ2-1	CASSEASSYNEQFF	TGTGCCAGCAGTGAAGCTAGCTCCTACAATGAGCAGTTCTTC
TRBV9	NA	many	TRBJ2-7	CASSVVPGGYEQYF	TGTGCCAGCAGTGTAGTACCGGGCGGCTACGAGCAGTACTTC
TRBV9	TRBD2	many	TRBJ2-3	CASSETSGTLDTQYF	TGTGCCAGCAGCGAAACTAGCGGCACCTTGGATACGCAGTATTTT
TRBV9	NA	many	TRBJ2-1	CASSVGESNEQFF	TGTGCCAGCAGCGTAGGGGAGAGCAATGAGCAGTTCTTC
TRBV9	TRBD1	few	TRBJ1-2	CASSASGQANYGYTF	TGTGCCAGCAGCGCAAGCGGACAGGCGAACTATGGCTACACCTTC
TRBV9	NA	many	TRBJ2-5	CASSPQLEETQYF	TGTGCCAGCTCACCCCAGCTCGAGGAGACCCAGTACTTC
TRBV9	NA	medium-sized	TRBJ2-1	CASSEYGDEQFF	TGTGCCAGCAGCGAATATGGGGATGAGCAGTTCTTC
TRBV9	NA	many	TRBJ2-2	CASSVDGGLSGELFF	TGTGCCAGCAGCGTAGATGGCGGGTTGAGCGGGGAGCTGTTTTTT
TRBV9	NA	many	TRBJ2-3	CASSGGRFKYF	TGTGCCAGCAGCGGGGGGAGGTTTAAGTATTTT
TRBV9	TRBD2	many	TRBJ2-5	CASSVEGLAGHGYQETQYF	TGTGCCAGCAGCGTAGAAGGGCTAGCGGGACATGGGTACCAAGAGACCCAGTACTTC
TRBV9	NA	many	TRBJ2-7	CASSANDRSSYEQYF	TGTGCCAGCAGCGCTAACGACAGGAGCTCCTACGAGCAGTACTTC
TRBV9	TRBD1	many	TRBJ2-5	CASSVQGAGETQYF	TGTGCCAGCAGCGTACAGGGGGCAGGGGAGACCCAGTACTTC
TRBV9	NA	many	TRBJ2-5	CASTLRAGAAQETQYF	TGTGCCAGCACCCTCCGGGCAGGGGCTGCCCAAGAGACCCAGTACTTC
TRBV9	NA	many	TRBJ2-5	CASSGTGLQETQYF	TGTGCCAGCAGCGGAACAGGGCTTCAAGAGACCCAGTACTTC
TRBV9	TRBD1	many	TRBJ2-6	CASSPRDRILSGANVLTF	TGTGCCAGCAGCCCGAGGGACAGAATCCTCTCTGGGGCCAACGTCCTGACTTTC
TRBV9	NA	medium-sized	TRBJ1-6	CASSAQLGNNSPLHF	TGTGCCAGCAGCGCGCAATTGGGTAATAATTCACCCCTCCACTTT
TRBV9	NA	many	TRBJ2-1	CASSARDPQYNEQFF	TGTGCCAGCAGCGCCCGGGACCCCCAGTACAATGAGCAGTTCTTC
TRBV10-1	TRBD1	many	TRBJ2-7	CASTWDSHSYEQYF	TGCGCCAGCACCTGGGACAGTCACTCCTACGAGCAGTACTTC